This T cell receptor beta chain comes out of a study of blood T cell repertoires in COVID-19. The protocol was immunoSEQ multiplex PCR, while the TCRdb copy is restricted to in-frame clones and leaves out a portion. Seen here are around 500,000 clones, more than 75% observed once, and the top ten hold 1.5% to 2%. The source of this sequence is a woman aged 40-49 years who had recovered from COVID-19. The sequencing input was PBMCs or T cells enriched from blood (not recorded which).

CDR3 sequence reads: CAWSAIGLAEETQYF. CDR3 in DNA: TGTGCCTGGAGTGCGATAGGTCTAGCGGAAGAGACCCAGTACTTC. The chain links TRBV30 to TRBJ2-5; the match to TRBD2 covers 7 bases. The germline V gene encodes CDR1 GTSNPN and CDR2 SVGIG (reference sequence). Unmatched junction bases numbered 8, after V lost 1 base and J lost 3 bases. The length of the CDR3 is 15 residues.